This T cell receptor beta chain was identified during a study of blood T cell repertoires in COVID-19. Overall study: Italy, Spain and the United States were the sources of the convalescent and acute COVID-19 samples. PBMCs, B-cell-depleted T cells, or T cells provided the cDNA or gDNA that made up the material.

Original processing methods: Using reference gene primer amplification, nucleated cell counts were estimated. Clones were read by immunoSEQ multiplex PCR, and TCRdb kept only the in-frame ones, dropping some. V, J and clone size reflect that table, while D and trimming were determined from the DNA. This sample has approximately 28,000 clones, with 85% to 90% found just once. Germline-derived CDR1 and CDR2 are SGDLS and YYNGEE. Trimming at V came to 3 bases and at J to 7 bases, leaving 7 bases not matched to a gene. The CDR3 is 15 amino acids. This clone appeared once. The receptor was isolated from a human donor in a cohort sampled during active COVID-19. Sequenced sample: peripheral blood. This chain links TRBV9 with TRBJ2-1, with 10 bases identical to TRBD1. Here the CDR3 reads CASSEGQGRANEQFF. The CDR3 region has the DNA TGTGCCAGCAGCGAGGGACAGGGGAGGGCGAATGAGCAGTTCTTC.